Each of the 32 T cell receptor beta chains below was sequenced from the same sample in a study of OX40 agonist ivuxolimab in advanced cancers. Assay used: immunoSEQ multiplex PCR; TCRdb lists only in-frame clones, some missing. This repertoire shows 77,000 or so clones, nearly 95% found once; its top ten account for roughly 20%. Sequences were derived from CD4+ or CD8+ T cells sorted from blood, sampled in a trial of the OX40 agonist ivuxolimab. The receptors derive from an adult with an advanced solid tumor such as melanoma, head and neck, liver or kidney cancer.

This chain links TRBV12-5 with TRBJ2-3; 13 nucleotides line up with TRBD2. The germline CDR1 and CDR2 sequences are LGHNT and FRNRAP. CDR3 length: 17 amino acids. Trimming cost V 4 bases and J 4 bases; bases outside gene matches: 8. The CDR3 reads CASGWGTSGTGPDTQYF. CDR3 coding DNA: TGTGCTAGTGGTTGGGGGACTAGCGGGACAGGCCCAGATACGCAGTATTTT.

The CDR3 DNA reads as TGTGCCAGCAGCGACACAGGGGACACTGAAGCTTTCTTT. This translates into CASSDTGDTEAFF. J is TRBJ1-1 and V is TRBV13, with 7 bases identical to TRBD1. V gave up 5 bases and J gave up 3 bases; unmatched junction bases: 3. The CDR3 is 13 residues long. Per the germline V gene, CDR1 is PRHDT and CDR2 is FYEKMQ (reference sequence).

The CDR3 DNA reads as TGTGCCAGCAGTTACTCGGGGCAGGGGGGGGAGACCCAGTACTTC. This sequence encodes CASSYSGQGGETQYF. The V and J genes are TRBV6-6 and TRBJ2-5; D might be TRBD1 or TRBD2, each matching 7 bases. This CDR3 region has 15 residues. Germline V gene lookup returns CDR1 MNHNY and CDR2 SVGAGI (reference sequence). With 0 bases removed from V and 5 bases from J, the gap between germline ends came to 13 bases.

This sequence joins TRBV5-6 and TRBJ2-7; no clear D. Germline CDR1 SGHDT, CDR2 YYEEEE. V gave up 3 bases and J gave up 2 bases, with 6 bases separating them. CDR3 length equals 12 residues. This chain's CDR3 is CASSSHAYEQYF. The CDR3 DNA follows: TGTGCCAGCAGCTCTCATGCCTACGAGCAGTACTTC.

The rearrangement uses TRBV19 and TRBJ1-2, with TRBD1 matching over 10 bases. The CDR3 has 15 residues. Germline CDR1 and CDR2: LNHDA and SQIVND (reference sequence). With V trimmed by 2 bases and J by 6 bases, 6 bases remained unmatched. The CDR3 DNA reads as TGTGCCAGTAGTATATGGACAGGGGGTGCGAATGGCTACACCTTC. Its protein is CASSIWTGGANGYTF.

V usage is TRBV19 and J usage is TRBJ1-6, with D unresolved. The CDR3 is 13 residues long. V gave up 8 bases and J gave up 14 bases, with 19 bases separating them. Germline assignment: CDR1 LNHDA and CDR2 SQIVND (reference sequence). The CDR3 nucleotides read TGTGCCAGTGCCGACCTGGGCAGGTCGGCCCTCCACTTT. This translates into CASADLGRSALHF. Combining the CDR3 with reference TRBV19 and TRBJ1-6 gives the whole variable domain DGGITQSPKYLFRKEGQNVTLSCEQNLNHDAMYWYRQDPGQGLRLIYYSQIVNDFQKGDIAEGYSVSREKKESFPLTVTSAQKNPTAFYLCASADLGRSALHFGNGTRLTVT.

The genes are TRBV6-5 and TRBJ2-7, with 7 bases aligning to TRBD2. The J segment lost 7 bases and the V segment lost 6 bases, leaving 12 bases of the junction unmatched. The CDR3 has 14 residues. In germline, CDR1 is MNHEY, CDR2 SVGAGI. CDR3 nucleotide sequence: TGTGCCAGCAGCGGGAGCGGGATAGGAGTTGAGCAGTACTTC. Its protein is CASSGSGIGVEQYF.

The J gene is TRBJ2-7, the V gene TRBV6-5, with D possibly called TRBD1 or TRBD2 (6 bases each). Trimming left V 2 bases short and J 2 bases short, with 13 bases between. The CDR3 has 15 amino acids. CDR1 and CDR2 from the germline V gene are MNHEY and SVGAGI. The CDR3 protein is CASSYMGGLTYEQYF. The DNA for the CDR3 is TGTGCCAGCAGTTACATGGGGGGCCTAACCTACGAGCAGTACTTC.

The chain has TRBV14 and TRBJ1-1; 8 bases are shared with TRBD1. Losses at the gene ends were 4 bases for V and 11 bases for J; bases not matched to a gene: 12. Germline lookup yields CDR1 SGHDN and CDR2 FVKESK. This CDR3 is 14 amino acids long. CDR3 bases: TGTGCCAGCAGCCTAACCGACAGGGGTGTCGACGCTTTCTTT. This sequence encodes CASSLTDRGVDAFF.

V gene TRBV6-5 combines with J gene TRBJ2-1; D is perhaps TRBD1 or TRBD2 (7 bases each). This CDR3 has 14 residues. Trimming removed 3 bases from V and 7 bases from J, with 13 bases in between. Germline V gives CDR1 MNHEY, CDR2 SVGAGI. The CDR3 region is CASSYNRGGNEQFF. In nucleotides, the CDR3 is TGTGCCAGCAGTTATAACAGGGGAGGGAATGAGCAGTTCTTC.

The rearrangement links TRBV6-6 to TRBJ2-5; 9 nucleotides agree with TRBD1. The J call may not be correct, given that the DNA end is closer to TRBJ2-7. Germline lookup yields CDR1 MNHNY and CDR2 SVGAGI (reference sequence). The CDR3 runs 14 residues. In nucleotides, the CDR3 is TGTGCCAGCAGCCTCGGGACAGGGATCTACGAGCAGTACTTC. It is translated as CASSLGTGIYEQYF.

The chain couples TRBV4-3 to TRBJ2-7, with D possibly matching TRBD1 (6 bases). The ends were cut back, 0 bases at V and 1 base at J, with 19 bases in the middle. CDR1 is LGHNA, CDR2 YSLEER, per germline. The CDR3 is 18 residues long. In DNA, the CDR3 is TGCGCCAGCAGCCAAGAAATCGTAGCGCCAGGGGCGTCCTACGAGCAGTACTTC. Translation: CASSQEIVAPGASYEQYF.

The V gene is TRBV5-7, the J gene TRBJ2-3, with D unresolved. TRBV5-7 is assigned to the ORF class and has an uncertain function. Trimming cost V 0 bases and J 1 base, with 6 bases left between them. The CDR3 consists of 14 residues. CDR3 sequence: CASSLVSCTDTQYF. Written as DNA, the CDR3 is TGTGCCAGCAGCTTGGTCTCCTGCACAGATACGCAGTATTTT.

The chain links TRBV5-8 to TRBJ2-7; D gene unclear. The CDR3 length is 14 residues. V shed 4 bases and J shed 2 bases, with 13 bases lying between them. CDR1 and CDR2 (germline): SGHTS, YDEGEE. Here the CDR3 reads CASSVTGPTYEQYF. Written as DNA, the CDR3 is TGTGCCAGCAGCGTCACCGGGCCTACCTACGAGCAGTACTTC.

The rearrangement joins TRBV29-1 to TRBJ2-1; D possibly matches TRBD1 or TRBD2 (6 bases each). CDR1 is SQVTM, CDR2 ANQGSEA, per germline. This CDR3 has 12 amino acids. Trimming removed 4 bases at V and 10 bases at J, with 14 bases between. DNA for the CDR3: TGCAGCGTTGCGGGGGCGCAGTGGGAGCAGTTCTTC. This gives the protein CSVAGAQWEQFF.

The CDR3 region is CASSPTGTGGRYNEQFF. The CDR3 nucleotides read TGTGCCAGCTCACCAACCGGGACAGGGGGTCGGTACAATGAGCAGTTCTTC. The rearrangement joins TRBV18 to TRBJ2-1; TRBD1 agrees at 11 bases. The CDR3 contains 17 residues. Germline V lookup: CDR1 KGHSH, CDR2 LQKENI. V lost 2 bases and J lost 4; bases outside the gene matches: 7.

The chain joins TRBV11-2 to TRBJ2-7; D unclear. Germline CDR1 reads SGHAT; CDR2 reads FQNNGV. The V end was cut by 1 base, the J end by 4 bases, with 8 bases between. This CDR3 has 13 amino acids. CDR3 sequence: CASSLGAWYEQYF. CDR3 DNA sequence: TGTGCCAGCAGCTTAGGGGCCTGGTACGAGCAGTACTTC.

The V and J genes are TRBV6-6 and TRBJ1-4; D remains ambiguous. CDR3 length: 13 residues. Between the trimmed V and J ends, which lost 0 bases and 8 bases, there was a span of 7 bases. Germline loops: CDR1 MNHNY, CDR2 SVGAGI (reference sequence). The CDR3 sequence is CASSYSSGEKLFF. Here the CDR3 DNA reads TGTGCCAGCAGTTACTCGTCCGGGGAAAAACTGTTTTTT.

The rearrangement joins TRBV6-5 to TRBJ1-4, with D possibly matching TRBD1 (5 bases). Looked up from germline, CDR1 is MNHEY and CDR2 is SVGAGI. V dropped 5 bases and J dropped 7 bases, with 8 bases sitting between them. The CDR3 spans 12 residues. This CDR3 reads CASSLGGEKLFF. The CDR3 coding sequence is TGTGCCAGCAGTCTCGGGGGTGAAAAACTGTTTTTT.

This chain connects TRBV7-6 to TRBJ2-3; 8 bases map to TRBD2. The CDR3 covers 16 residues. The V segment lost 3 bases and the J segment 1 base; nucleotides outside the gene matches: 6. Germline CDR1 reads SGHVS; CDR2 reads FNYEAQ. The CDR3 nucleotides are TGTGCCAGCAGCTTTGTACGGGAGGGCGGCACAGATACGCAGTATTTT. Its protein product is CASSFVREGGTDTQYF.

The chain is built from TRBV25-1 and TRBJ1-2; 9 bases agree with TRBD1. Trimming removed 1 base from V and 3 bases from J; junction bases left unmatched: 9. Germline V CDR1 and CDR2: MGHDK, SYGVNS. The CDR3 sequence is 17 residues long. CDR3 region: CASSEWGQGTTYYGYTF. The CDR3 DNA is TGTGCCAGCAGTGAATGGGGACAGGGAACCACTTACTATGGCTACACCTTC.

The chain couples TRBV5-5 to TRBJ2-7; TRBD1 matches 8 bases. The V and J ends lost 4 bases and 6 bases, in that order; junction bases with no gene match: 12. Germline lookup yields CDR1 SGHKS and CDR2 YYEKEE (reference sequence). This CDR3 region has 15 residues. The CDR3 loop reads CASSHKYDTGGEQYF. The CDR3 DNA reads as TGTGCCAGCAGCCATAAGTATGACACAGGGGGCGAGCAGTACTTC.

The genes are TRBV9 and TRBJ2-7, with 7 bases that match TRBD2. V lost 4 bases, J lost 3 bases, and 10 bases stayed unmatched. The CDR3 is 15 amino acids. Germline CDR1 and CDR2: SGDLS and YYNGEE. CDR3 sequence (DNA): TGTGCCAGCAGCCCCAGGCCTAGCGGTTACTACGAGCAGTACTTC. Amino acid sequence: CASSPRPSGYYEQYF.

The chain joins TRBV6-5 to TRBJ1-1; maybe TRBD1 (6 bases). From germline, CDR1 is MNHEY and CDR2 SVGAGI. Trimming pared 2 bases from V and 1 base from J, leaving 14 bases between. CDR3 length: 16 residues. This CDR3 reads CASSYVGAGENTEAFF. The CDR3 DNA follows: TGTGCCAGCAGTTACGTCGGGGCAGGGGAGAACACTGAAGCTTTCTTT.

The rearrangement uses TRBV7-9 and TRBJ1-4; TRBD1 matches 10 bases. Trimming removed 4 bases from V and 5 bases from J; junction bases left unmatched: 4. CDR3 length equals 15 residues. Germline loops: CDR1 SEHNR, CDR2 FQNEAQ (reference sequence). The CDR3 reads CASSWDRGRNEKLFF. For the CDR3, the DNA is TGTGCCAGCAGCTGGGACAGGGGCCGGAATGAAAAACTGTTTTTT.

V gene TRBV19 combines with J gene TRBJ2-3; 7 nucleotides agree with TRBD2. From germline, CDR1 is LNHDA and CDR2 SQIVND (reference sequence). This CDR3 has 13 amino acids. The J segment lost 5 bases and the V segment lost 3 bases, leaving 2 bases of the junction unmatched. The CDR3 DNA sequence: TGTGCCAGTAGTATGGGGGAGGGAGATACGCAGTATTTT. Translating gives CASSMGEGDTQYF.

The chain carries TRBV19 and TRBJ2-5; TRBD1 aligns across 10 bases. J gave up 2 bases and V 5 bases, and 8 bases lay outside the gene matches. Germline loops: CDR1 LNHDA, CDR2 SQIVND (reference sequence). The CDR3 has 16 amino acids. The CDR3 spells CASSLGQGSLQETQYF. CDR3 in DNA: TGTGCCAGTAGTCTGGGACAGGGGTCCCTTCAAGAGACCCAGTACTTC.

V usage is TRBV4-3 and J usage is TRBJ2-7; TRBD2 matches 10 bases. The CDR3 has 16 amino acids. Germline CDR1 reads LGHNA; CDR2 reads YSLEER. Unmatched junction bases numbered 4, after V lost 1 base and J lost 1 base. CDR3 residues: CASSQGTSGMSYEQYF. The CDR3 DNA follows: TGCGCCAGCAGCCAAGGCACTAGCGGGATGTCCTACGAGCAGTACTTC.

This sequence joins TRBV6-1 and TRBJ1-1; TRBD1 is a possible D gene (5 bases). This CDR3 region has 13 residues. V shed 5 bases and J shed 3 bases, with 10 bases lying between them. Germline V gives CDR1 MNHNS, CDR2 SASEGT. The CDR3 loop is CASSPQGYTEAFF. The CDR3 DNA sequence: TGTGCCAGCAGTCCTCAGGGATACACTGAAGCTTTCTTT.

The chain carries TRBV19 and TRBJ1-1; 7 bases are shared with TRBD1. The CDR3 is made up of 14 amino acids. The trim removed 5 bases at V and 0 bases at J, leaving 3 bases unmatched. Germline CDR1 reads LNHDA; CDR2 reads SQIVND (reference sequence). Here the CDR3 reads CASSLQGLNTEAFF. The CDR3 region has the DNA TGTGCCAGTAGTCTACAGGGGCTGAACACTGAAGCTTTCTTT.

V and J are TRBV6-5 and TRBJ1-5; tentatively, D is TRBD1 (5 bases). The CDR3 consists of 15 residues. Germline V gene data show CDR1 as MNHEY and CDR2 as SVGAGI. The V gene lost 0 bases and the J gene lost 4 bases, with 10 bases spanning the gap. CDR3 nucleotides: TGTGCCAGCAGTTACTCGAATGGGGGGAATCAGCCCCAGCATTTT. Translating gives CASSYSNGGNQPQHF.

This sequence joins TRBV4-3 and TRBJ2-1; 8 positions agree with TRBD2. CDR3 length: 17 residues. Germline-derived CDR1 and CDR2 are LGHNA and YSLEER. V gave up 0 bases and J gave up 2 bases; unmatched junction bases: 6. As DNA, the CDR3 is TGCGCCAGCAGCCAAGATTTCTCGGGACTAGCCTACAATGAGCAGTTCTTC. Translated: CASSQDFSGLAYNEQFF.